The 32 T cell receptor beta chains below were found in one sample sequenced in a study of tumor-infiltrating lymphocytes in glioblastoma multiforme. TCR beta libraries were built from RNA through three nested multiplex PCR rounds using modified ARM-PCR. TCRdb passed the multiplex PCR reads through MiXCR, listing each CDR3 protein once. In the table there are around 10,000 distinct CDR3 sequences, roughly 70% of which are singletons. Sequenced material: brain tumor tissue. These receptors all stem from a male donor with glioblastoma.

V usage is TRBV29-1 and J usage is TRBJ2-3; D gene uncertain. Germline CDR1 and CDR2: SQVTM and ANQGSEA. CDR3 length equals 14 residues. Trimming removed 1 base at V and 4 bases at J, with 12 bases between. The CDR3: CSVEGRVGPDTQYF. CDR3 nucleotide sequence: TGCAGCGTTGAAGGCCGGGTTGGGCCAGATACGCAGTATTTT.

The CDR3 is CASSLGGGAYNEQFF. CDR3 sequence (DNA): TGTGCCAGCAGTCTGGGCGGGGGGGCTTACAATGAGCAGTTCTTC. The chain couples TRBV12-3 or TRBV12-4 to TRBJ2-1, with 9 bases identical to TRBD2. J lost 4 bases, V lost 5 bases, and 6 bases had no gene match. The CDR3 loop spans 15 amino acids.

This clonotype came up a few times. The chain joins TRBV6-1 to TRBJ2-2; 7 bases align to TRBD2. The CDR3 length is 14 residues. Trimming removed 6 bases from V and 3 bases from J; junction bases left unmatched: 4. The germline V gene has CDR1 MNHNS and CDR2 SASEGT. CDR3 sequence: CASRLAGDTGELFF. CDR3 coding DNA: TGTGCCAGCAGATTGGCGGGGGACACCGGGGAGCTGTTTTTT.

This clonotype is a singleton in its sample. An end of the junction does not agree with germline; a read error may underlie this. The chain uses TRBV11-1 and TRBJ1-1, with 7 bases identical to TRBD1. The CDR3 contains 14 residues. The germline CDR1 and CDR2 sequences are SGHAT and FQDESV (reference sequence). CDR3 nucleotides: TGTGCTAGCAGCTTAGAGGAGTGGGACAGAGAGGATTTCTTT. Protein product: CASSLEEWDREDFF.

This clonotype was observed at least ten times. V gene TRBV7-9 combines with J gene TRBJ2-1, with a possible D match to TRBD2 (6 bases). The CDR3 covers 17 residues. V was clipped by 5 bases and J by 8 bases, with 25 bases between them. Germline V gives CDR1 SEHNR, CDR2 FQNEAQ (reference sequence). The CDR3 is CASSLGGDAYINDEQFF. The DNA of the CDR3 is TGTGCCAGCAGCCTCGGAGGGGACGCATACATCAACGATGAGCAGTTCTTC.

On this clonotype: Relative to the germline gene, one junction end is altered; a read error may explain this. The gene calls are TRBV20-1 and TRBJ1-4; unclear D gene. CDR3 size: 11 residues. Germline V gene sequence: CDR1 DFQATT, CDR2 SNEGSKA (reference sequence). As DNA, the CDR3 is TGCAATGCTAGAGTGGGTGAAAGGCTGTTTTTT. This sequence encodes CNARVGERLFF.

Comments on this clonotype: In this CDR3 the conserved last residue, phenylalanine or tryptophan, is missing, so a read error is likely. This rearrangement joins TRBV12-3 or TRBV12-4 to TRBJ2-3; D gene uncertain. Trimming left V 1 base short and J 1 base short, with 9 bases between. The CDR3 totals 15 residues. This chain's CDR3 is CASSLVGGGTDTQYL. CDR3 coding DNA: TGTGCCAGCAGTTTAGTCGGTGGAGGCACAGATACGCAGTATTTA.

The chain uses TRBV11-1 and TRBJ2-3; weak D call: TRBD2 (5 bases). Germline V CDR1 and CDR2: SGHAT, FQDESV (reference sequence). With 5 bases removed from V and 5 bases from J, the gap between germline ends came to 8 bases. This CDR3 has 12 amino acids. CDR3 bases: TGTGCCAGCAGCCGGGATATAGATACGCAGTATTTT. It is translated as CASSRDIDTQYF.

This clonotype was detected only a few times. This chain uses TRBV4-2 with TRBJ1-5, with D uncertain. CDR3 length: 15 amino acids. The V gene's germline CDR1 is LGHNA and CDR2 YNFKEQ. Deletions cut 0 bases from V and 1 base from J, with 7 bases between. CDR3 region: CASSQDLASNQPQHF. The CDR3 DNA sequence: TGTGCCAGCAGCCAAGATTTGGCCAGCAATCAGCCCCAGCATTTT.

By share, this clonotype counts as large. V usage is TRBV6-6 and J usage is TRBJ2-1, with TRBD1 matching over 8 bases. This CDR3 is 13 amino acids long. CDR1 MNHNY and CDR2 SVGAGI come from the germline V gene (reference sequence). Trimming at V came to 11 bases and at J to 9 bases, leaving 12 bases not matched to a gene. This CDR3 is CAGSDRVGSEQFF. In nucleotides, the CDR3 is TGTGCCGGATCGGACAGGGTGGGGTCTGAGCAGTTCTTC.

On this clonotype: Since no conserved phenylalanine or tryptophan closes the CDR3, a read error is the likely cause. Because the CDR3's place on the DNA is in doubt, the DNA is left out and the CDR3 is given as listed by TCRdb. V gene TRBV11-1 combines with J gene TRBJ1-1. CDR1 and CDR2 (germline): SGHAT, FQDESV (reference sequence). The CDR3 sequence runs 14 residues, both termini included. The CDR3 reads CASSLEEWDSGALI.

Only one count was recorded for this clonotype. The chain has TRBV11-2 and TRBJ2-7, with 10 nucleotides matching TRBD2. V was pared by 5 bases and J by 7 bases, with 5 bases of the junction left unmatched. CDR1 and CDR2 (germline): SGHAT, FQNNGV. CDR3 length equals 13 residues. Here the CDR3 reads CASSPGLADEQYF. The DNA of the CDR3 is TGTGCCAGCAGCCCCGGACTAGCGGATGAGCAGTACTTC.

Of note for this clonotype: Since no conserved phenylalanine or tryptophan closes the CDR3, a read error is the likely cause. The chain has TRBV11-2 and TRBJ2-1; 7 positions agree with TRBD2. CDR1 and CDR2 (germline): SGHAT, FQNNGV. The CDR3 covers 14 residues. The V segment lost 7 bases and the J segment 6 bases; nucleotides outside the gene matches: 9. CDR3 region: CASNPGGGSNEQFS. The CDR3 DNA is TGTGCCAGCAACCCTGGGGGGGGGTCCAATGAGCAGTTCTCC.

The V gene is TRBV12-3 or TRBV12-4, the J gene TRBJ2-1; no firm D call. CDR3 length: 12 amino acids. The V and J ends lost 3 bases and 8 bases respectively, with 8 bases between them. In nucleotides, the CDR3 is TGTGCCAGCAGTTTCGGTACCCATGAGCAGTTCTTC. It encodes CASSFGTHEQFF.

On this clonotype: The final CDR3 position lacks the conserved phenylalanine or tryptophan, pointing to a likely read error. CDR3 amino acids: CASSLNIEKLFS. The CDR3 DNA reads TGTGCCAGCAGCTTAAATATTGAAAAACTGTTTTCT. The J gene is TRBJ1-4, the V gene TRBV7-9; no reliable D call. The V gene's germline CDR1 is SEHNR and CDR2 FQNEAQ (reference sequence). The CDR3 is 12 residues long. With 2 bases removed from V and 7 bases from J, the gap between germline ends came to 5 bases.

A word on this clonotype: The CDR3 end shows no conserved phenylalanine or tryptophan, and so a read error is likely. The CDR3 DNA sequence: TGTGCCAGCAGCTTAGCTCGTCTGGACAGGGGATACGAGCAGTACATC. This encodes CASSLARLDRGYEQYI. The chain has TRBV11-1 and TRBJ2-7; TRBD1 matches at 9 bases. Looked up from germline, CDR1 is SGHAT and CDR2 is FQDESV (reference sequence). J gave up 4 bases and V 0 bases, and 7 bases lay outside the gene matches. The CDR3 is 16 amino acids.

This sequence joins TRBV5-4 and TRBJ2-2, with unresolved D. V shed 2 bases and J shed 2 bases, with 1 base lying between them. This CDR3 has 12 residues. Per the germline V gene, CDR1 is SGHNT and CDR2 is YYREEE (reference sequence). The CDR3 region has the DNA TGTGCCAGCAGCTTCAACACCGGGGAGCTGTTTTTT. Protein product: CASSFNTGELFF.

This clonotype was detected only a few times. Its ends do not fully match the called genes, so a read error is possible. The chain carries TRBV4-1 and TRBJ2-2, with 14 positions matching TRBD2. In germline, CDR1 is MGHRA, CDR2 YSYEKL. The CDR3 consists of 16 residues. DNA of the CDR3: TGCGTCAGCAGTCCGACTAGCGGGAGGGCCACCGGGGAACTGTTTTTT. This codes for CVSSPTSGRATGELFF.

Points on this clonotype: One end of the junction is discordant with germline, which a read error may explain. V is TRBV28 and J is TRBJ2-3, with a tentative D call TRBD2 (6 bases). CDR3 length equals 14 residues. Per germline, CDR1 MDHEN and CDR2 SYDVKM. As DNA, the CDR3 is TGTGCCAGCAGATTTCTTAGCGGCACAGATAAGCAGTATTTT. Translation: CASRFLSGTDKQYF.

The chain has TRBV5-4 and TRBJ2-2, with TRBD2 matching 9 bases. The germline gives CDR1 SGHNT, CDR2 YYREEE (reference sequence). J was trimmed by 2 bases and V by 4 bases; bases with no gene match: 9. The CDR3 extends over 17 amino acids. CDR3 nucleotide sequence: TGTGCCAGCAGCGCGGGAGGGGGCGGGCATAACACCGGGGAGCTGTTTTTT. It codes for CASSAGGGGHNTGELFF.

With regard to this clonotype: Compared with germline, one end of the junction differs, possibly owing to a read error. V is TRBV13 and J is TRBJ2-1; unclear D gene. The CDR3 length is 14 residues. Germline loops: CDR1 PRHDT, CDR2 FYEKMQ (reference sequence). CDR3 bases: TGTGCCCGCAGCTCGACGGTCCGGCGCGATGAGCAGTCCTTC. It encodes CARSSTVRRDEQSF.

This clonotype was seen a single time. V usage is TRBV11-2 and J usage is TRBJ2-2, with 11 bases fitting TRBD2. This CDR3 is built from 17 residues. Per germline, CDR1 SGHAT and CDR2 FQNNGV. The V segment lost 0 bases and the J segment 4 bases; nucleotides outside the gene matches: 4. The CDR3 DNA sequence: TGTGCCAGCAGCTTAGAAGTTGGGACTAGCGGCACCGGGGAGCTGTTTTTT. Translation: CASSLEVGTSGTGELFF.

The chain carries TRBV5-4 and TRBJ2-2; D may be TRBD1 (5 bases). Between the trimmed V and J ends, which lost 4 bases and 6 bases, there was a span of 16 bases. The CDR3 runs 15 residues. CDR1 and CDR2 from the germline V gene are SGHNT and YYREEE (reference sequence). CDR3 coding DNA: TGTGCCAGCAGCCTAGGGGCAGGCGAATCCGGGGAGCTGTTTTTT. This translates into CASSLGAGESGELFF.

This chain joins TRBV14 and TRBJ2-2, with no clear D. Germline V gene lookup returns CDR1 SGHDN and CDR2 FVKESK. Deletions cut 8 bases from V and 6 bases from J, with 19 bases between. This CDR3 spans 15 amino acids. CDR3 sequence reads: CASGPVGRGPGELFF. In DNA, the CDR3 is TGTGCCAGCGGCCCCGTTGGACGAGGCCCCGGGGAGCTGTTTTTT.

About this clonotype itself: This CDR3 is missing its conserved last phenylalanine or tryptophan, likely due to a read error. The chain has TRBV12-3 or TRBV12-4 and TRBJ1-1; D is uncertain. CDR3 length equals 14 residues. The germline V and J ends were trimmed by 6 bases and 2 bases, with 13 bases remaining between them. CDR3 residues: CASSPFRRNTEAFL. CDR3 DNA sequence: TGTGCCAGCAGCCCATTTCGCAGAAACACTGAAGCTTTCCTT.

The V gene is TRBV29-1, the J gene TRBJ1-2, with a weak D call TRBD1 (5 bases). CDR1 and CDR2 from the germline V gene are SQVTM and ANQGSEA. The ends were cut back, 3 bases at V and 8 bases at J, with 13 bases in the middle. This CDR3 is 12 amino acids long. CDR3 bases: TGCAGCGTTGAGGAGGCAGGGAGAGGCTACACCTTC. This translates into CSVEEAGRGYTF.

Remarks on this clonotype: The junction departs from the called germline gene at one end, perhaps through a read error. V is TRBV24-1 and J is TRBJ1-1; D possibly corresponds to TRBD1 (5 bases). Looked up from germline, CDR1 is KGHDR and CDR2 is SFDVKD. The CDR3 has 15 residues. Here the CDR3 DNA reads TGTGCCATCAGTGATCGCGGGGCCTTGGGCACTGAAGCTTTCTTT. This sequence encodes CAISDRGALGTEAFF.

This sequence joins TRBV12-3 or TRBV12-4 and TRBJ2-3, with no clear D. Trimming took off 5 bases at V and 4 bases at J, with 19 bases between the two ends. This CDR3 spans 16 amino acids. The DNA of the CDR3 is TGTGCCAGCAGTCCCGGATCGCCCCAAGTTTCAGATACGCAGTATTTT. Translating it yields CASSPGSPQVSDTQYF.

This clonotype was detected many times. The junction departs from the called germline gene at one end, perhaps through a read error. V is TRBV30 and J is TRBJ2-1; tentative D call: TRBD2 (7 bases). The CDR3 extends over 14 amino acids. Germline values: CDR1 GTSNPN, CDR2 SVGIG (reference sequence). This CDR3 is CAWSWGGHYNERFF. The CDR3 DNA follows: TGTGCCTGGAGTTGGGGGGGGCACTACAATGAGCGGTTCTTC. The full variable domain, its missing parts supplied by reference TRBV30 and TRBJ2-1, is SQTIHQWPATLVQPVGSPLSLECTVEGTSNPNLYWYRQAAGRGLQLLFYSVGIGQISSEVPQNLSASRPQDRQFILSSKKLLLSDSGFYLCAWSWGGHYNERFFGPGTRLTVL.

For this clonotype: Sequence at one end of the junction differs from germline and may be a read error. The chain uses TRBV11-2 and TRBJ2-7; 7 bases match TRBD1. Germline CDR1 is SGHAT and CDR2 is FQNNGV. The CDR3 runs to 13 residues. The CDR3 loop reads CAGSSYTGDEQYF. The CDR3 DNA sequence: TGTGCCGGCAGCTCCTATACAGGGGACGAGCAGTACTTC.

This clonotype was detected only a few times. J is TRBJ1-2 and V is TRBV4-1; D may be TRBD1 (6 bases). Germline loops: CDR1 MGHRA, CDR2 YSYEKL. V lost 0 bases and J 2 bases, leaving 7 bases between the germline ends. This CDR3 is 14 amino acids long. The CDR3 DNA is TGCGCCAGCAGCCAAGAAAGGGGGAACTATGGCTACACCTTC. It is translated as CASSQERGNYGYTF.

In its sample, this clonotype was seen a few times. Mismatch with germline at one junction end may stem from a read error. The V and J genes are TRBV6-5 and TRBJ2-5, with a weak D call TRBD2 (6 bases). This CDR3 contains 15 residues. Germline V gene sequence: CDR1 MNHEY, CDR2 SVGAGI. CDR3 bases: TGTGCCAGCAGTTTTCAGAGCGGGCGCCAGGAGATCCAGTACTTC. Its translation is CASSFQSGRQEIQYF.